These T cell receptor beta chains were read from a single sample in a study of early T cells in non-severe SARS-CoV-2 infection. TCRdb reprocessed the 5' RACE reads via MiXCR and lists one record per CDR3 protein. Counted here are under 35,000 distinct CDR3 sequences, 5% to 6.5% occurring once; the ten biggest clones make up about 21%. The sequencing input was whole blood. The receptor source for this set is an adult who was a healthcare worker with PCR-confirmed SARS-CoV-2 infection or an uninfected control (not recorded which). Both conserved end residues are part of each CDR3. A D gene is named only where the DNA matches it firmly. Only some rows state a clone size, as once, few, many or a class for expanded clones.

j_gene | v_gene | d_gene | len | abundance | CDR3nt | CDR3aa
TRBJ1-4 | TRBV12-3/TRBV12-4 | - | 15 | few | TGTGCCAGCAGTTTAAGTCCGCGGGGAGGCGAAAAACTGTTTTTT | CASSLSPRGGEKLFF
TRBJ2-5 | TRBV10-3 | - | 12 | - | TGTGCCATCAGTGGGACAAGAGAGACCCAGTACTTC | CAISGTRETQYF
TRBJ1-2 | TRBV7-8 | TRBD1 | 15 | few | TGTGCCAGCAGCTTAGCGTCGGGACAGGCCCCTGGCTACACCTTC | CASSLASGQAPGYTF
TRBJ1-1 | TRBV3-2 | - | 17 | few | TGTGCCAGCAGCCCCTGGACAGGGTTCGATTTAATCCCTGAAGCTTTCTTT | CASSPWTGFDLIPEAFF
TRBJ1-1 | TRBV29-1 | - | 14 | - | TGCAGCGTTGAAGGGAACACAACGAACACTGAAGCTTTCTTT | CSVEGNTTNTEAFF
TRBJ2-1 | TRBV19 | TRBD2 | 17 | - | TGTGCCAGTGAGGGACTAGCGGGAACTACCACCCACAATGAGCAGTTCTTC | CASEGLAGTTTHNEQFF
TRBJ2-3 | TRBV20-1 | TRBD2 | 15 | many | TGCAGTGCTAGGGGCGGGAGGCGGGGCACAGATACGCAGTATTTT | CSARGGRRGTDTQYF
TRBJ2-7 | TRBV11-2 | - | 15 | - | TGTGCCAGCACCGGACGGGGTAGTGGGATTGAGGAGCAGTACTTC | CASTGRGSGIEEQYF
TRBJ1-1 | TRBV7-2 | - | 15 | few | TGTGCCAGCAGCCTACAGGGACGGTTGAACACTGAAGCTTTCTTT | CASSLQGRLNTEAFF
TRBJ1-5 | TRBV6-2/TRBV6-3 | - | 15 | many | TGTGCCAGCAGTCATACTGGTGGTGAATCTCAGCCCCAGCATTTT | CASSHTGGESQPQHF
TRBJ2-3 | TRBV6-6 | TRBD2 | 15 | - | TGTGCCAGCAGATCTAGCGGGAGCGGGACAGATACGCAGTATTTT | CASRSSGSGTDTQYF
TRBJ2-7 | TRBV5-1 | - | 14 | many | TGCGCCAGCAGCTTGTTTGTAGGAGAGGACGAGCAGTACTTC | CASSLFVGEDEQYF
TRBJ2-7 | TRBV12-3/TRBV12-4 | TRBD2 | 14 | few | TGTGCCAGCAGGCCGGGACTAGCAGCCTACGAGCAGTACTTC | CASRPGLAAYEQYF
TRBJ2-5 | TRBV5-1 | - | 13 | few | TGCGCCAGCAGGGACGACCCCCAAGAGACCCAGTACTTC | CASRDDPQETQYF
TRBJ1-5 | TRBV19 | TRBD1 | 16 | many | TGTGCCAGCCACCCTTGGACAGGGGGTTCCAATCAGCCCCAGCATTTT | CASHPWTGGSNQPQHF
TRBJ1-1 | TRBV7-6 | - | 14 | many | TGTGCCAGCAGCTTGTCCGTCCAAAACACTGAAGCTTTCTTT | CASSLSVQNTEAFF
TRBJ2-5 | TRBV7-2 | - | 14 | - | TGTGCCAGCAGCTTAGGGGAGATCCGAAAGACCCAGTACTTC | CASSLGEIRKTQYF
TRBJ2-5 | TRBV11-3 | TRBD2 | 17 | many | TGTGCCAGCAGCCCTCCGAGGGGCGGGAGGGCCCAAGAGACCCAGTACTTC | CASSPPRGGRAQETQYF
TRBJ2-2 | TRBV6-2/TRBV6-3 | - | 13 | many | TGTGCCAGCAGTTACGCTTTTTCCGGGGAGCTGTTTTTT | CASSYAFSGELFF
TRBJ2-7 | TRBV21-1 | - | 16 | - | TGTGCCAGCAGCAAACGGACGCCACCAAACACCTACGAGCAGTACTTC | CASSKRTPPNTYEQYF
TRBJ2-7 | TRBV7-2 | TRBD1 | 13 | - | TGTGCCAGCAGCACTAACAGGGGCCTAGAGCAGTACTTC | CASSTNRGLEQYF
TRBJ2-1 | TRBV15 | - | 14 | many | TGTGCCACCAGCGGAGGGGGATCTTACAACGAGCAGTTCTTC | CATSGGGSYNEQFF
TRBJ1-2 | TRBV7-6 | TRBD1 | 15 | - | TGTGCCAGCAGCTCCGGACAGGACAGCAACTATGGCTACACCTTC | CASSSGQDSNYGYTF
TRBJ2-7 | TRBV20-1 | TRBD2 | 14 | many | TGCAGTGCACGGACTAGCGGTGTCTCCTACGAGCAGTACTTC | CSARTSGVSYEQYF
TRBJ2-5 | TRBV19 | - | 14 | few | TGTGCCAGTAGTATCCGGGACTACCAAGAGACCCAGTACTTC | CASSIRDYQETQYF
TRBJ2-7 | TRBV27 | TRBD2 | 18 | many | TGTGCCAGCCGCCCTGGTCCGGGACTAGCGGGAGCCTCCTACGAGCAGTACTTC | CASRPGPGLAGASYEQYF
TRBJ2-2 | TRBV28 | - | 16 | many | TGTGCCAGCAGTTTATCGGACAGCACGAACACCGGGGAGCTGTTTTTT | CASSLSDSTNTGELFF
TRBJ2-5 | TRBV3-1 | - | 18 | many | TGTGCCAGCAGCCAAGATAAGTATTTGGCAGGGCGAAAAGAGACCCAGTACTTC | CASSQDKYLAGRKETQYF
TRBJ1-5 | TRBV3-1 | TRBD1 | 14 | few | TGTGCCAGCAGCCAATGGACAGGGGACGAGCCCCAGCATTTT | CASSQWTGDEPQHF
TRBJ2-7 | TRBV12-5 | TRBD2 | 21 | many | TGTGCTAGTGGTTTGGTACCCGGACTAGCGGGAGGCCCTAGCTCCCCCTACGAGCAGTACTTC | CASGLVPGLAGGPSSPYEQYF